The clone carrying this TCR beta chain was counted a few times. The antigen is unknown. The table came from immunoSEQ multiplex PCR; TCRdb's copy has only in-frame clones and leaves some out. This table has around 78,000 clones, approximately 89% appearing once. This specimen belongs to a study of Tregs in tolerant kidney transplant recipients. Trimming shortened V by 3 bases and J by 9 bases, and 15 bases separated the two germline ends. From germline, CDR1 is SEHNR and CDR2 FQNEAQ (reference sequence). The CDR3 is made up of 14 amino acids. Study findings and constraints: In tolerant patients, donor-specific Tregs outgrew total Tregs, suggesting antigen-driven expansion. Validation in larger populations is needed because few patients were studied.

This TCR came from a human donor who received a combined kidney and bone marrow transplant. This chain links TRBV7-9 with TRBJ1-3; D uncertain. Specimen: Tregs from blood, collected before the transplant. As DNA, the CDR3 is TGTGCCAGCAGCTTGGTGCAGAGTCTTAGCACCATATATTTT. As protein: CASSLVQSLSTIYF.